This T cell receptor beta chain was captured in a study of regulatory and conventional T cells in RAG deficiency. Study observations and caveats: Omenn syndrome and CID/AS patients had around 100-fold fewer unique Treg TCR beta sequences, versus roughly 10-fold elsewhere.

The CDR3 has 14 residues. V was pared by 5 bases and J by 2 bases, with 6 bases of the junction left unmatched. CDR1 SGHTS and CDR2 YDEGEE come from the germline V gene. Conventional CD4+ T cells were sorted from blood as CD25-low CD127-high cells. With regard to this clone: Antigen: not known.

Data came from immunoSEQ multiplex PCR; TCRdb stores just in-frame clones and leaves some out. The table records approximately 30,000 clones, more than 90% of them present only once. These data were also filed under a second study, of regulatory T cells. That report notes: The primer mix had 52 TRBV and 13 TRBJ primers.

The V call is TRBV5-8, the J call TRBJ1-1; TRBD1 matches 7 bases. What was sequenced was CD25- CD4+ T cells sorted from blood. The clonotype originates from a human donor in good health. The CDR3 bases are TGTGCCAGCAGACCAAGGGACAGAAACACTGAAGCTTTCTTT. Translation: CASRPRDRNTEAFF. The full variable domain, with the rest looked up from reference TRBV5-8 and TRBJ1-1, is EAGVTQSPTHLIKTRGQQATLRCSPISGHTSVYWYQQALGLGLQFLLWYDEGEERNRGNFPPRFSGRQFPNYSSELNVNALELEDSALYLCASRPRDRNTEAFFGQGTRLTVV.